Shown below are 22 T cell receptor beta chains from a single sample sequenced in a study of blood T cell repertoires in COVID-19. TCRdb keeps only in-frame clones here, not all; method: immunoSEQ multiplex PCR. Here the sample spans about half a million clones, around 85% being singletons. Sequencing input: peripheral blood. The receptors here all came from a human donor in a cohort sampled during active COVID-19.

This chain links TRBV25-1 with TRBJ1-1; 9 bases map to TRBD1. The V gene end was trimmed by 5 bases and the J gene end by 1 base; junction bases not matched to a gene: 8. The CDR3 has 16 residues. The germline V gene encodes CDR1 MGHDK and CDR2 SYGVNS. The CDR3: CASSSLMGQGNTEAFF. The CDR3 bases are TGTGCCAGCAGTAGCCTTATGGGACAGGGGAACACTGAAGCTTTCTTT.

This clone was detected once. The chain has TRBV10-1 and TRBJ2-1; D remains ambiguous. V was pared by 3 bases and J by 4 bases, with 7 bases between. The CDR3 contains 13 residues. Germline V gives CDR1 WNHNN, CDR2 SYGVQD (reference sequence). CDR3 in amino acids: CASSETLYNEQFF. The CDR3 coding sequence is TGCGCCAGCAGTGAAACCCTATACAATGAGCAGTTCTTC.

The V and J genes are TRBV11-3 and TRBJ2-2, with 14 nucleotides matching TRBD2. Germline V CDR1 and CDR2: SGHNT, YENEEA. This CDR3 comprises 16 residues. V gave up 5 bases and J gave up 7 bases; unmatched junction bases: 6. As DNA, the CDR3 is TGTGCCAGCAGCCCGGGACTAGCGGGAGATAGCGGGGAGCTGTTTTTT. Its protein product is CASSPGLAGDSGELFF.

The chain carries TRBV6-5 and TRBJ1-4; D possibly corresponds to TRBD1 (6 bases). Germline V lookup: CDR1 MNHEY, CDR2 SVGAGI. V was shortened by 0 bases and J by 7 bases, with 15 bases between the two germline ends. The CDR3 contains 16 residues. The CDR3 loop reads CASSYSPGADPEKLFF. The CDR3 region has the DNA TGTGCCAGCAGTTACTCGCCAGGGGCCGATCCTGAAAAACTGTTTTTT.

The DNA of the CDR3 is TGTGCCAGCAGCCAAGCTTCAGCGGGAATGCTTGGCGGGGAGCTGTTTTTT. Residues: CASSQASAGMLGGELFF. V usage is TRBV4-2 and J usage is TRBJ2-2, with 7 bases lining up with TRBD2. The junction had 12 bases not matched to a gene; V was cut back by 1 base and J by 7 bases. The CDR3 length is 17 residues. Germline CDR1 LGHNA, CDR2 YNFKEQ.

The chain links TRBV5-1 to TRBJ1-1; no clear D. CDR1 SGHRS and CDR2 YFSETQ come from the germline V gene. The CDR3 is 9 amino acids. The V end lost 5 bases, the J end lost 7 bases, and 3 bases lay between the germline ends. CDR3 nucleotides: TGCGCCAGCAGGAGTGAAGCTTTCTTT. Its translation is CASRSEAFF.

DNA for the CDR3: TGTGCCAGCAGCCAACGACAGGGGAACACCGGGGAGCTGTTTTTT. Its protein product is CASSQRQGNTGELFF. J is TRBJ2-2 and V is TRBV3-1 (or the pseudogene TRBV3-2); 7 bases agree with TRBD1. With V trimmed by 2 bases and J by 1 base, 1 base remained unmatched. The germline V gene has CDR1 LGHDT and CDR2 YNNKEL (reference sequence). CDR3 length equals 15 residues.

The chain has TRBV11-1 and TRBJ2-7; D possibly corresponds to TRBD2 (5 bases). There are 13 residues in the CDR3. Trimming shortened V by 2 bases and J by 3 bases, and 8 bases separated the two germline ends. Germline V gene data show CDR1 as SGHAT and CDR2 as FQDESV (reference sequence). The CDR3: CASSLIGDYEQYF. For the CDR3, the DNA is TGTGCCAGCAGCTTAATCGGGGACTACGAGCAGTACTTC.

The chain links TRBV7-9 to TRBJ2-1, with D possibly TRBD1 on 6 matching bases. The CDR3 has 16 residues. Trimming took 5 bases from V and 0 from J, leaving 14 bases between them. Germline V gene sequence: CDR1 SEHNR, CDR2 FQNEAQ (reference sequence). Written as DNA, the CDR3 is TGTGCCAGCAGCCCGACAAGGGGGAGCTCCTACAATGAGCAGTTCTTC. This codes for CASSPTRGSSYNEQFF.

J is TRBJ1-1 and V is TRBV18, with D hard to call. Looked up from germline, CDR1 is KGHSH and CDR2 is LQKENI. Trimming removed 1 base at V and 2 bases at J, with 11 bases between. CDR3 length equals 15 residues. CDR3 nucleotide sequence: TGTGCCAGCTCACCACAATCATCACTCAACACTGAAGCTTTCTTT. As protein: CASSPQSSLNTEAFF. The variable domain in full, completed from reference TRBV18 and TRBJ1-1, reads NAGVMQNPRHLVRRRGQEARLRCSPMKGHSHVYWYRQLPEEGLKFMVYLQKENIIDESGMPKERFSAEFPKEGPSILRIQQVVRGDSAAYFCASSPQSSLNTEAFFGQGTRLTVV.

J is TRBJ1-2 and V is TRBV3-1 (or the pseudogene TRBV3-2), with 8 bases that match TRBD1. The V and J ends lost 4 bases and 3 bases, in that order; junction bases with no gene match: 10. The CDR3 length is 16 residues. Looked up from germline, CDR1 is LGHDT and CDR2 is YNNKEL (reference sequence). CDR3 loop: CASSPVTGGADYGYTF. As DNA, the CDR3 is TGTGCCAGCAGCCCCGTAACAGGGGGGGCGGACTATGGCTACACCTTC.

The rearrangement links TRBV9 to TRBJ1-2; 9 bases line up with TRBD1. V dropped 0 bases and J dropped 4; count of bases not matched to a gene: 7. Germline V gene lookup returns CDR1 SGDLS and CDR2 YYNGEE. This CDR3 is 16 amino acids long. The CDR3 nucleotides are TGTGCCAGCAGCGTAGCTACGGGACAGGGAATCTATGGCTACACCTTC. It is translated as CASSVATGQGIYGYTF. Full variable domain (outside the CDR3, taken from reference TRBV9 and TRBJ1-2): DSGVTQTPKHLITATGQRVTLRCSPRSGDLSVYWYQQSLDQGLQFLIQYYNGEERAKGNILERFSAQQFPDLHSELNLSSLELGDSALYFCASSVATGQGIYGYTFGSGTRLTVV.

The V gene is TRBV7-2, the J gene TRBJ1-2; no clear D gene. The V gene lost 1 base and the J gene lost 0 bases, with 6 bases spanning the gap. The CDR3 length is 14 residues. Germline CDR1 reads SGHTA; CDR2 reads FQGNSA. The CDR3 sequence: CASSLEYSNYGYTF. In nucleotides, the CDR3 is TGTGCCAGCAGCTTAGAATACTCTAACTATGGCTACACCTTC.

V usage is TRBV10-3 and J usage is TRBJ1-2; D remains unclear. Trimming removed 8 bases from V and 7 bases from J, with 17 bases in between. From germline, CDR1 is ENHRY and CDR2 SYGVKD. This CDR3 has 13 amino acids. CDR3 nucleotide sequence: TGTGCCATCCGGCGGGCGCCTGGCGGTGGCTACACCTTC. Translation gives CAIRRAPGGGYTF.

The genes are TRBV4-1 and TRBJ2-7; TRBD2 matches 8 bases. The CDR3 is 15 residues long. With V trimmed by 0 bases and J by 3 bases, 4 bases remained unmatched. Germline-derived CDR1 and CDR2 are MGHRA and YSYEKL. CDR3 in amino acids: CASSQDREGRYEQYF. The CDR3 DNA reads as TGCGCCAGCAGCCAAGATCGGGAGGGCCGCTACGAGCAGTACTTC.

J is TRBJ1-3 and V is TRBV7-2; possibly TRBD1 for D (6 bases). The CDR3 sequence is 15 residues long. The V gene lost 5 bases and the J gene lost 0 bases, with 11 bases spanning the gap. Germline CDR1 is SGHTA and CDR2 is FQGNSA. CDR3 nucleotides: TGTGCCAGCAGCCCGGACAGATTCTCTGGAAACACCATATATTTT. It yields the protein CASSPDRFSGNTIYF.

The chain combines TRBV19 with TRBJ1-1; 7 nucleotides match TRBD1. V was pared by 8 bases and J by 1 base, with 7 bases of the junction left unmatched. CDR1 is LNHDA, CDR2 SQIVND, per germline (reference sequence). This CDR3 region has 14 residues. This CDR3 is CASGQQGSNTEAFF. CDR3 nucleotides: TGTGCCAGTGGACAACAGGGGTCGAACACTGAAGCTTTCTTT.

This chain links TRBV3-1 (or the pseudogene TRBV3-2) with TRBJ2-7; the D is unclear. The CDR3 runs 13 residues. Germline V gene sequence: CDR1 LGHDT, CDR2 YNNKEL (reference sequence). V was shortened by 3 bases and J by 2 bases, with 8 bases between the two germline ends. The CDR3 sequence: CASSQPRPYEQYF. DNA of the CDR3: TGTGCCAGCAGCCAGCCTAGACCCTACGAGCAGTACTTC.

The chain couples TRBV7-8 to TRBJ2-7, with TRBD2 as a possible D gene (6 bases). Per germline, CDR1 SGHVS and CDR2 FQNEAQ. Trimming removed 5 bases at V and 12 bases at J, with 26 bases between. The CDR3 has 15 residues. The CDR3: CASSPPPGGLTRPYF. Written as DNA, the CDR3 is TGTGCCAGCAGCCCCCCGCCCGGGGGTCTAACCCGCCCGTACTTC.

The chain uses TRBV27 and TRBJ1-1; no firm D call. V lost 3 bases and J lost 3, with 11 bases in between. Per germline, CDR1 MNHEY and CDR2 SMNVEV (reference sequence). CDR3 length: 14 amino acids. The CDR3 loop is CASSFLSRDTEAFF. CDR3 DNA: TGTGCCAGCAGTTTCCTCTCCCGGGACACTGAAGCTTTCTTT.

This CDR3 reads CASSSGGRGVVEKLFF. CDR3 in DNA: TGCGCCAGCAGCTCCGGAGGCAGGGGGGTCGTAGAAAAACTGTTTTTT. V gene TRBV5-1 combines with J gene TRBJ1-4; 7 bases align to TRBD1. The J segment lost 8 bases and the V segment lost 3 bases, leaving 13 bases of the junction unmatched. This CDR3 is 16 amino acids long. The germline CDR1 and CDR2 sequences are SGHRS and YFSETQ. Full variable domain (missing parts from reference TRBV5-1 and TRBJ1-4): KAGVTQTPRYLIKTRGQQVTLSCSPISGHRSVSWYQQTPGQGLQFLFEYFSETQRNKGNFPGRFSGRQFSNSRSEMNVSTLELGDSALYLCASSSGGRGVVEKLFFGSGTQLSVL.

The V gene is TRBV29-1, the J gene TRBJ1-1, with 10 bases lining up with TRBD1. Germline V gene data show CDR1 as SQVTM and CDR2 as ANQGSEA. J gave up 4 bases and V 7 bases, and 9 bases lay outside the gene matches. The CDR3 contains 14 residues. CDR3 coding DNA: TGCAGCGGACGGACAGGGGGTATGAGCACTGAAGCTTTCTTT. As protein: CSGRTGGMSTEAFF.